These 25 T cell receptor beta chains were sequenced from one sample in a study of cytomegalovirus exposure and HLA in healthy donors. Researchers ran the PCR with 60 Vbeta and 13 Jbeta primers. Assay used: immunoSEQ multiplex PCR; TCRdb lists only in-frame clones, some missing. The sample lists around 130,000 clones, approximately 80% occurring once. Sequencing was done on a sample of PBMCs. The origin of the receptors is a man aged 18-30 years in good health and CMV-seronegative.

J is TRBJ1-2 and V is TRBV15; 10 bases line up with TRBD1. The J segment lost 6 bases and the V segment lost 3 bases, leaving 7 bases of the junction unmatched. The V gene's germline CDR1 is LNHNV and CDR2 YYDKDF (reference sequence). The CDR3 covers 15 residues. The CDR3 region is CATSRDYGTGDGYTF. The CDR3 region has the DNA TGTGCCACCAGCAGGGACTATGGGACAGGGGATGGCTACACCTTC. The full variable domain, in which reference TRBV15 and TRBJ1-2 provide the parts outside the CDR3, is DAMVIQNPRYQVTQFGKPVTLSCSQTLNHNVMYWYQQKSSQAPKLLFHYYDKDFNNEADTPDNFQSRRPNTSFCFLDIRSPGLGDTAMYLCATSRDYGTGDGYTFGSGTRLTVV.

This clone was seen a few times. The chain is built from TRBV28 and TRBJ1-5, with D maybe TRBD1 (5 bases). The ends were cut back, 2 bases at V and 0 bases at J, with 17 bases in the middle. Germline V CDR1 and CDR2: MDHEN, SYDVKM. There are 18 residues in the CDR3. The CDR3 loop reads CASSLPPLTEYSNQPQHF. The CDR3, as DNA: TGTGCCAGCAGTTTACCCCCCTTGACAGAGTATAGCAATCAGCCCCAGCATTTT.

The chain links TRBV27 to TRBJ2-1, with D unclear. From germline, CDR1 is MNHEY and CDR2 SMNVEV (reference sequence). V lost 3 bases, J lost 14 bases, and 20 bases lay in between. The CDR3 runs to 14 residues. The CDR3 DNA reads TGTGCCAGCAGTTTGGAGATCCTCACACAAGAGAAGTTCTTC. It codes for CASSLEILTQEKFF.

This clone has only a few counts. This chain links TRBV5-4 with TRBJ2-7; TRBD1 agrees at 7 bases. The CDR3 contains 13 residues. CDR1 and CDR2 (germline): SGHNT, YYREEE (reference sequence). V dropped 4 bases and J dropped 4; count of bases not matched to a gene: 5. The CDR3 nucleotides read TGTGCCAGCAGCATTGGGACAGCATACGAGCAGTACTTC. Protein sequence: CASSIGTAYEQYF. Drawing the rest from reference TRBV5-4 and TRBJ2-7, the complete variable domain is ETGVTQSPTHLIKTRGQQVTLRCSSQSGHNTVSWYQQALGQGPQFIFQYYREEENGRGNFPPRFSGLQFPNYSSELNVNALELDDSALYLCASSIGTAYEQYFGPGTRLTVT.

The V call is TRBV9, the J call TRBJ2-7, with 7 bases lining up with TRBD1. Losses at the gene ends were 7 bases for V and 6 bases for J; bases not matched to a gene: 10. The CDR3 length is 13 residues. From germline, CDR1 is SGDLS and CDR2 YYNGEE. The CDR3 reads CASQGQLKSEQYF. The DNA of the CDR3 is TGTGCCAGCCAGGGACAGCTAAAGAGCGAGCAGTACTTC.

This rearrangement joins TRBV5-1 to TRBJ2-7, with 7 bases that match TRBD1. The CDR3 totals 12 residues. The V gene end was trimmed by 4 bases and the J gene end by 5 bases; junction bases not matched to a gene: 3. Looked up from germline, CDR1 is SGHRS and CDR2 is YFSETQ. CDR3 amino acids: CASSRDRDEQYF. The CDR3 DNA follows: TGCGCCAGCAGCCGAGACAGGGACGAGCAGTACTTC.

The chain uses TRBV27 and TRBJ2-2; D unclear. Trimming removed 4 bases from V and 1 base from J, with 10 bases in between. The CDR3 consists of 15 residues. Germline V gene data show CDR1 as MNHEY and CDR2 as SMNVEV (reference sequence). CDR3 amino acids: CASSSPDKNTGELFF. The CDR3, as DNA: TGTGCCAGCAGTTCACCTGACAAGAACACCGGGGAGCTGTTTTTT.

V usage is TRBV6-5 and J usage is TRBJ1-1; tentatively, D is TRBD1 (6 bases). Between the trimmed V and J ends, which lost 4 bases and 12 bases, there was a span of 24 bases. The CDR3 consists of 15 residues. The V gene's germline CDR1 is MNHEY and CDR2 SVGAGI. The CDR3 protein is CASSWTSGVTRVTFF. CDR3 DNA: TGTGCCAGCAGTTGGACTTCAGGGGTAACGAGGGTGACTTTCTTT.

The chain is built from TRBV5-6 and TRBJ2-1; TRBD1 agrees at 9 bases. V lost 0 bases and J lost 9; bases outside the gene matches: 7. Per the germline V gene, CDR1 is SGHDT and CDR2 is YYEEEE. This CDR3 is built from 15 residues. The CDR3 here is CASSLAGTGRGEQFF. In nucleotides, the CDR3 is TGTGCCAGCAGCTTGGCAGGGACAGGGAGGGGTGAGCAGTTCTTC.

The V gene is TRBV30, the J gene TRBJ2-1, with 11 bases matching TRBD2. The germline V gene encodes CDR1 GTSNPN and CDR2 SVGIG (reference sequence). The CDR3 loop spans 16 amino acids. J gave up 9 bases and V 2 bases, and 12 bases lay outside the gene matches. CDR3 in amino acids: CAWSPPGTSGASEQFF. The CDR3 DNA reads TGTGCCTGGAGTCCCCCCGGGACTAGCGGCGCTTCTGAGCAGTTCTTC.

This clone has a handful of counts. The chain joins TRBV5-4 to TRBJ1-5; TRBD1 is a possible D gene (6 bases). The CDR3 is made up of 13 amino acids. Germline loops: CDR1 SGHNT, CDR2 YYREEE (reference sequence). V was trimmed by 5 bases and J by 2 bases, leaving 8 bases between them. As DNA, the CDR3 is TGTGCCAGCAGTGAGGGGGGCAATCAGCCCCAGCATTTT. Amino acids: CASSEGGNQPQHF.

Only one count was recorded for this clone. This sequence joins TRBV7-9 and TRBJ1-2; 7 positions agree with TRBD1. The CDR3 totals 16 residues. CDR1 SEHNR and CDR2 FQNEAQ come from the germline V gene (reference sequence). V was pared by 5 bases and J by 0 bases, with 9 bases of the junction left unmatched. Here the CDR3 reads CASSPGDSPANYGYTF. DNA of the CDR3: TGTGCCAGCAGCCCCGGGGACAGTCCAGCTAACTATGGCTACACCTTC. The full variable domain, with the rest looked up from reference TRBV7-9 and TRBJ1-2, is DTGVSQNPRHKITKRGQNVTFRCDPISEHNRLYWYRQTLGQGPEFLTYFQNEAQLEKSRLLSDRFSAERPKGSFSTLEIQRTEQGDSAMYLCASSPGDSPANYGYTFGSGTRLTVV.

The CDR3 spells CASRIGRFERRFQETQYF. The CDR3 DNA reads as TGTGCCAGTAGGATAGGGAGGTTTGAGCGACGCTTTCAAGAGACCCAGTACTTC. The chain recombines TRBV11-2 with TRBJ2-5; TRBD2 is a possible D gene (6 bases). The V end was cut by 9 bases, the J end by 2 bases, with 28 bases between. The CDR3 length is 18 residues. CDR1 is SGHAT and CDR2 is FQNNGV in the germline V gene.

The V call is TRBV10-3, the J call TRBJ1-6, with D possibly TRBD1 on 6 matching bases. Germline V gene lookup returns CDR1 ENHRY and CDR2 SYGVKD. Trimming took 1 base from V and 10 from J, leaving 14 bases between them. This CDR3 comprises 15 residues. CDR3 sequence: CAISELGTLGSPLHF. CDR3 bases: TGTGCCATCAGTGAGTTGGGGACACTGGGATCACCCCTCCACTTT.

CDR3 sequence (DNA): TGTGCCAGCAGCGTAAGTAGCGGGGGAGGGAAGTACGAGCAGTACTTC. Amino acid sequence: CASSVSSGGGKYEQYF. The chain has TRBV9 and TRBJ2-7; 9 nucleotides line up with TRBD2. The V segment lost 1 base and the J segment 4 bases; nucleotides outside the gene matches: 9. CDR1 and CDR2 from the germline V gene are SGDLS and YYNGEE. There are 16 residues in the CDR3.

The rearrangement links TRBV6-5 to TRBJ1-2; 7 nucleotides line up with TRBD1. Germline CDR1 and CDR2: MNHEY and SVGAGI. With 4 bases clipped from V and 4 bases from J, the junction kept 6 bases outside the gene matches. The CDR3 contains 14 residues. This CDR3 is CASSFTHRGYGYTF. The DNA of the CDR3 is TGTGCCAGCAGTTTCACCCACAGGGGCTATGGCTACACCTTC.

The chain couples TRBV4-3 to TRBJ2-3, with TRBD1 matching 9 bases. Looked up from germline, CDR1 is LGHNA and CDR2 is YSLEER. CDR3 length equals 16 residues. The J segment lost 6 bases and the V segment lost 2 bases, leaving 9 bases of the junction unmatched. The chain's CDR3 is CASSQPGTGPSDTQYF. Written as DNA, the CDR3 is TGCGCCAGCAGCCAACCTGGGACAGGGCCCTCGGATACGCAGTATTTT.

The J gene is TRBJ1-5, the V gene TRBV5-4, with D unresolved. Trimming took off 0 bases at V and 0 bases at J, with 7 bases between the two ends. CDR3 length: 15 residues. Germline V gives CDR1 SGHNT, CDR2 YYREEE (reference sequence). CDR3 sequence (DNA): TGTGCCAGCAGCTTGGGAGGGAATAGCAATCAGCCCCAGCATTTT. Translation: CASSLGGNSNQPQHF.

This clone was detected only once. The CDR3 bases are TGTGCCAGCCCTGCGCGGGGAGGCACCGGGGAGCTGTTTTTT. Amino acids: CASPARGGTGELFF. V gene TRBV25-1 combines with J gene TRBJ2-2; tentative D call: TRBD2 (6 bases). The germline V gene encodes CDR1 MGHDK and CDR2 SYGVNS. Trimming took off 8 bases at V and 4 bases at J, with 14 bases between the two ends. The CDR3 totals 14 residues.

The gene calls are TRBV7-8 and TRBJ1-4; 12 nucleotides match TRBD1. Germline trimming cut 5 bases from V and 8 bases from J; bases unmatched to any gene: 6. CDR1 and CDR2 (germline): SGHVS, FQNEAQ. The CDR3 is 15 residues long. The CDR3 protein is CASSDPGTGGEKLFF. DNA of the CDR3: TGTGCCAGCAGCGATCCCGGGACAGGGGGCGAAAAACTGTTTTTT. The full variable domain, rest sourced from reference TRBV7-8 and TRBJ1-4, is GAGVSQSPRYKVAKRGQDVALRCDPISGHVSLFWYQQALGQGPEFLTYFQNEAQLDKSGLPSDRFFAERPEGSVSTLKIQRTQQEDSAVYLCASSDPGTGGEKLFFGSGTQLSVL.

The chain recombines TRBV5-1 with TRBJ1-1, with D perhaps matching TRBD1 (6 bases). The ends were cut back, 7 bases at V and 0 bases at J, with 13 bases in the middle. The germline gives CDR1 SGHRS, CDR2 YFSETQ. This CDR3 is 14 amino acids long. CDR3 region: CASWGGQLNTEAFF. CDR3 DNA sequence: TGCGCCAGCTGGGGGGGGCAGTTGAACACTGAAGCTTTCTTT.

Comments on this clone: One base away lies a much larger clone, so this may be a sequencing read error. The chain is built from TRBV27 and TRBJ1-2, with TRBD1 identical over 11 bases. Trimming cost V 5 bases and J 7 bases; bases outside gene matches: 3. The CDR3 runs to 13 residues. CDR1 MNHEY and CDR2 SMNVEV come from the germline V gene (reference sequence). The CDR3 DNA reads as TGTGCCAGCAGTCCCGGGACAGGGGGTGGCTACACCTTC. This codes for CASSPGTGGGYTF.

The V gene is TRBV5-1, the J gene TRBJ2-3; 8 bases match TRBD2. V was pared by 4 bases and J by 3 bases, with 13 bases of the junction left unmatched. This CDR3 spans 17 amino acids. The V gene's germline CDR1 is SGHRS and CDR2 YFSETQ. The DNA of the CDR3 is TGCGCCAGCAGCCCTTTTTTGTGGACTAGCCTGACAGATACGCAGTATTTT. Residues: CASSPFLWTSLTDTQYF.

The chain combines TRBV7-9 with TRBJ2-1; 8 nucleotides line up with TRBD1. Germline V gene data show CDR1 as SEHNR and CDR2 as FQNEAQ (reference sequence). This CDR3 contains 13 residues. With V trimmed by 5 bases and J by 6 bases, 3 bases remained unmatched. The CDR3 DNA is TGTGCCAGCAGCCCAGGGGGCTTCAATGAGCAGTTCTTC. This gives the protein CASSPGGFNEQFF.

The V and J genes are TRBV7-3 and TRBJ2-1; a possible D gene is TRBD1 (6 bases). The CDR3 is 12 residues long. CDR1 SGHTA and CDR2 FQGTGA come from the germline V gene. V was clipped by 5 bases and J by 8 bases, with 10 bases between them. This CDR3 is CASSEQGYEQFF. CDR3 DNA: TGTGCCAGCAGCGAACAGGGATATGAGCAGTTCTTC.